A single sample gave rise to the 20 T cell receptor beta chains below, sequenced in a study of T cell responses to AZD1222 COVID-19 vaccine. Profiled with immunoSEQ multiplex PCR; TCRdb holds only in-frame clones, not every one. The sample records 120,000 or so clones, around 89% being singletons. The sample here was peripheral blood, taken 28 days after the second AZD1222 dose. Receptor source: an adult who received the AZD1222 COVID-19 vaccine.

The chain carries TRBV7-2 and TRBJ2-3; 8 bases match TRBD2. This CDR3 has 12 amino acids. V lost 1 base, J lost 11 bases, and 2 bases stayed unmatched. The germline gives CDR1 SGHTA, CDR2 FQGNSA. The CDR3 reads CASSLGAGVQYF. CDR3 nucleotide sequence: TGTGCCAGCAGCTTAGGAGCGGGGGTGCAGTATTTT.

The rearrangement links TRBV29-1 to TRBJ1-5; 10 bases agree with TRBD1. CDR1 SQVTM and CDR2 ANQGSEA come from the germline V gene. CDR3 length equals 15 residues. V was pared by 2 bases and J by 7 bases, with 8 bases of the junction left unmatched. This chain's CDR3 is CSVEIGTGDGQPQHF. DNA for the CDR3: TGCAGCGTTGAAATCGGGACAGGGGACGGCCAGCCCCAGCATTTT.

This chain joins TRBV7-3 and TRBJ2-5, with 7 bases lining up with TRBD2. The CDR3 consists of 13 residues. CDR1 SGHTA and CDR2 FQGTGA come from the germline V gene. Trimming took 5 bases from V and 3 from J; bases not matched to a gene: 3. CDR3 coding DNA: TGTGCCAGCAGCCGGGGGAGGGAAGAGACCCAGTACTTC. This gives the protein CASSRGREETQYF.

The chain has TRBV5-1 and TRBJ2-2, with 12 bases matching TRBD1. This CDR3 region has 19 residues. The V segment lost 5 bases and the J segment 5 bases; nucleotides outside the gene matches: 16. Germline V gives CDR1 SGHRS, CDR2 YFSETQ. The CDR3 region has the DNA TGCGCCAGCAGACTACCGTTGGGACAGGGGGCGATCGGTACCGGGGAGCTGTTTTTT. This encodes CASRLPLGQGAIGTGELFF.

In its sample, this clone was seen once. The chain is built from TRBV15 and TRBJ2-5, with 10 bases matching TRBD1. CDR1 and CDR2 (germline): LNHNV, YYDKDF (reference sequence). Germline trimming cut 4 bases from V and 4 bases from J; bases unmatched to any gene: 3. This CDR3 spans 14 amino acids. CDR3 sequence reads: CATSIGQGVETQYF. The CDR3 DNA is TGTGCCACCAGCATTGGACAGGGGGTAGAGACCCAGTACTTC.

The chain joins TRBV18 to TRBJ1-2, with D unresolved. Germline V gene data show CDR1 as KGHSH and CDR2 as LQKENI. Trimming left V 3 bases short and J 3 bases short, with 11 bases between. The CDR3 has 14 amino acids. In nucleotides, the CDR3 is TGTGCCAGCTCACCGGACGTGGGTCACTATGGCTACACCTTC. It yields the protein CASSPDVGHYGYTF.

CDR3 DNA sequence: TGTGCCAGCAGCTTAGCCACAGCATGGACATATGGCTACACCTTC. Translating gives CASSLATAWTYGYTF. V is TRBV7-2 and J is TRBJ1-2, with a weak D call TRBD1 (5 bases). This CDR3 region has 15 residues. Per germline, CDR1 SGHTA and CDR2 FQGNSA. Trimming stripped 0 bases from V and 5 bases from J, with 13 bases between.

This clone has a single count. V gene TRBV9 combines with J gene TRBJ1-6; weak D call: TRBD1 (5 bases). CDR3 size: 16 residues. The V gene lost 0 bases and the J gene lost 9 bases, with 16 bases spanning the gap. Per germline, CDR1 SGDLS and CDR2 YYNGEE. The CDR3, as DNA: TGTGCCAGCAGCGTAGACGGGGGGGTCGATCGTTCACCCCTCCACTTT. Its protein is CASSVDGGVDRSPLHF.

This chain uses TRBV6-5 with TRBJ2-3; D may be TRBD2 (5 bases). CDR1 is MNHEY, CDR2 SVGAGI, per germline. V was clipped by 2 bases and J by 2 bases, with 14 bases between them. The CDR3 has 16 amino acids. The CDR3 loop reads CASSYTAFSATDTQYF. In nucleotides, the CDR3 is TGTGCCAGCAGTTACACAGCCTTTAGCGCCACAGATACGCAGTATTTT.

In this sample, this clone turned up once. The rearrangement links TRBV7-2 to TRBJ1-2; D call uncertain. Trimming shortened V by 1 base and J by 5 bases, and 8 bases separated the two germline ends. The CDR3 contains 13 residues. Germline V gene data show CDR1 as SGHTA and CDR2 as FQGNSA. The CDR3 DNA reads TGTGCCAGCAGCTTAGTCCCTTTGTATGGCTACACCTTC. This sequence encodes CASSLVPLYGYTF. Based on the CDR3 plus reference TRBV7-2 and TRBJ1-2, the full variable domain is GAGVSQSPSNKVTEKGKDVELRCDPISGHTALYWYRQSLGQGLEFLIYFQGNSAPDKSGLPSDRFSAERTGGSVSTLTIQRTQQEDSAVYLCASSLVPLYGYTFGSGTRLTVV.

The chain carries TRBV23-1 and TRBJ1-4; no clear D. TRBV23-1 is known as an ORF, though its function is uncertain. The CDR3 length is 16 residues. V was trimmed by 0 bases and J by 0 bases, leaving 8 bases between them. This chain's CDR3 is CASSQSKGATNEKLFF. The CDR3 nucleotides are TGCGCCAGCAGTCAATCGAAAGGAGCAACTAATGAAAAACTGTTTTTT.

This chain connects TRBV6-5 to TRBJ1-3; possible D gene TRBD1, 6 bases. V was pared by 0 bases and J by 3 bases, with 9 bases between. The CDR3 spans 15 residues. Germline CDR1 is MNHEY and CDR2 is SVGAGI. The CDR3 here is CASSYSARGGNTIYF. DNA of the CDR3: TGTGCCAGCAGTTACTCGGCCAGGGGTGGAAACACCATATATTTT.

Only a few counts were recorded for this clone. The chain links TRBV7-9 to TRBJ2-7, with 8 bases fitting TRBD2. CDR1 and CDR2 from the germline V gene are SEHNR and FQNEAQ (reference sequence). The trim removed 4 bases at V and 2 bases at J, leaving 4 bases unmatched. The CDR3 consists of 14 residues. The CDR3 DNA sequence: TGTGCCAGCAGCTCTAGCGGGCGTACCTACGAGCAGTACTTC. This gives the protein CASSSSGRTYEQYF. Complete variable domain (other parts from reference TRBV7-9 and TRBJ2-7): DTGVSQNPRHKITKRGQNVTFRCDPISEHNRLYWYRQTLGQGPEFLTYFQNEAQLEKSRLLSDRFSAERPKGSFSTLEIQRTEQGDSAMYLCASSSSGRTYEQYFGPGTRLTVT.

The chain links TRBV3-1 (or the pseudogene TRBV3-2) to TRBJ1-1; TRBD1 might be the D (5 bases). This CDR3 is built from 14 residues. Germline V gene sequence: CDR1 LGHDT, CDR2 YNNKEL (reference sequence). Trimming took 1 base from V and 10 from J, leaving 16 bases between them. This CDR3 reads CASSQGTRASGAFF. The CDR3 DNA reads as TGTGCCAGCAGCCAAGGGACCAGGGCGAGTGGAGCTTTCTTT.

V usage is TRBV25-1 and J usage is TRBJ1-2; possible D gene TRBD1, 5 bases. This CDR3 is built from 17 residues. With 1 base removed from V and 4 bases from J, the gap between germline ends came to 19 bases. Germline values: CDR1 MGHDK, CDR2 SYGVNS. The DNA of the CDR3 is TGTGCCAGCAGTGAATTAGCAGGGTCACACAACATCTATGGCTACACCTTC. This codes for CASSELAGSHNIYGYTF.

This clone appeared a single time. Here the CDR3 reads CASSEGALQETQYF. The DNA for the CDR3 is TGTGCCAGCAGTGAGGGCGCGCTCCAAGAGACCCAGTACTTC. V and J are TRBV2 and TRBJ2-5, with D unresolved. The germline gives CDR1 SNHLY, CDR2 FYNNEI. Trimming took 3 bases from V and 1 from J, leaving 9 bases between them. This CDR3 comprises 14 residues.

This rearrangement joins TRBV9 to TRBJ1-1; D uncertain. The CDR3 sequence is 13 residues long. Per the germline V gene, CDR1 is SGDLS and CDR2 is YYNGEE. Trimming pared 0 bases from V and 7 bases from J, leaving 10 bases between. CDR3 nucleotide sequence: TGTGCCAGCAGCGTAGGAGGGCGTGGTGAAGCTTTCTTT. Protein sequence: CASSVGGRGEAFF.

This clone has a handful of counts. The chain joins TRBV7-2 to TRBJ1-5; TRBD1 might be the D (5 bases). Germline assignment: CDR1 SGHTA and CDR2 FQGNSA. Deletions cut 4 bases from V and 7 bases from J, with 11 bases between. This CDR3 comprises 13 residues. CDR3 nucleotide sequence: TGTGCCAGCAGCTGGGTGGGGGGACAGCCCCAGCATTTT. As protein: CASSWVGGQPQHF.

CDR3 sequence reads: CASSPPPDGYTF. The CDR3 DNA follows: TGTGCCAGCAGCCCCCCCCCTGATGGCTACACCTTC. The rearrangement uses TRBV7-9 and TRBJ1-2; D gene uncertain. Germline V gene data show CDR1 as SEHNR and CDR2 as FQNEAQ (reference sequence). There are 12 residues in the CDR3. V lost 5 bases, J lost 6 bases, and 10 bases lay in between.

This chain joins TRBV5-6 and TRBJ2-7; D is possibly TRBD1 (5 bases). Germline V lookup: CDR1 SGHDT, CDR2 YYEEEE. The CDR3 spans 14 residues. V lost 5 bases and J lost 6, with 18 bases in between. CDR3 amino acids: CASSKGEIRGEQYF. CDR3 bases: TGTGCCAGCAGTAAGGGCGAGATTAGGGGCGAGCAGTACTTC.